A selection of T cell receptor beta chains follows, all from one sample in a study of cytomegalovirus exposure and HLA in healthy donors. Clones were read by immunoSEQ multiplex PCR, and TCRdb kept only the in-frame ones, dropping some. Found here are around 170,000 clones, over 75% of them singletons; the top ten hold less than 4.5%. Sequencing was performed on PBMCs. These receptors all stem from a man in his fifties or sixties in good health and CMV-seronegative. CDR3s leave out the opening cysteine and the closing phenylalanine or tryptophan. Fields, in order: J gene, clone size, V gene, CDR3 protein. Only part of the rows carry a size: once, few, many, or a class if the clone is expanded.

J gene: TRBJ2-2; clone size: NA; V gene: TRBV4-3; CDR3 protein: ASSQVYRGAGELF
J gene: TRBJ2-2; clone size: NA; V gene: TRBV5-1; CDR3 protein: ASSLSAGNTGELF
J gene: TRBJ1-1; clone size: NA; V gene: TRBV27; CDR3 protein: ASSFFQDTEAF
J gene: TRBJ1-2; clone size: NA; V gene: TRBV7-3; CDR3 protein: ASSLTGSESYT
J gene: TRBJ2-3; clone size: NA; V gene: TRBV6-5; CDR3 protein: ASTPRTEFTDTQY
J gene: TRBJ2-3; clone size: NA; V gene: TRBV7-9; CDR3 protein: ASSTNGGETDTQY
J gene: TRBJ1-2; clone size: NA; V gene: TRBV25-1; CDR3 protein: ASSEGEQGVYYGHT
J gene: TRBJ2-1; clone size: NA; V gene: TRBV7-3; CDR3 protein: ASSTWGNRRNEQF
J gene: TRBJ1-4; clone size: NA; V gene: TRBV19; CDR3 protein: ASSKERREKLF
J gene: TRBJ2-5; clone size: once; V gene: TRBV30; CDR3 protein: AWSPRLAGGLETQY
J gene: TRBJ1-1; clone size: NA; V gene: TRBV5-1; CDR3 protein: ASSLSDRGAAF
J gene: TRBJ1-1; clone size: once; V gene: TRBV7-3; CDR3 protein: ASSSTGQVATEAF
J gene: TRBJ2-3; clone size: NA; V gene: TRBV2; CDR3 protein: ASSRTSIADTQY
J gene: TRBJ2-7; clone size: NA; V gene: TRBV6-1; CDR3 protein: ASRDSSYEQY
J gene: TRBJ2-3; clone size: once; V gene: TRBV19; CDR3 protein: ASIAVPSTDTQY
J gene: TRBJ2-4; clone size: NA; V gene: TRBV19; CDR3 protein: ASSAGTKNIQY
J gene: TRBJ2-7; clone size: NA; V gene: TRBV9; CDR3 protein: ASSVGGTGYNEQY
J gene: TRBJ2-7; clone size: NA; V gene: TRBV30; CDR3 protein: AWSKDRYEQY
J gene: TRBJ2-1; clone size: once; V gene: TRBV5-1; CDR3 protein: ASGAGVYNEQF
J gene: TRBJ2-3; clone size: few; V gene: TRBV27; CDR3 protein: ASSIRGGGDTQY
J gene: TRBJ2-5; clone size: once; V gene: TRBV7-6; CDR3 protein: ASSSPTGRGETQY
J gene: TRBJ2-2; clone size: NA; V gene: TRBV7-9; CDR3 protein: SSRLTSGGVSTGELF
J gene: TRBJ2-2; clone size: NA; V gene: TRBV5-1; CDR3 protein: ASSLGQGAGELF
J gene: TRBJ2-2; clone size: NA; V gene: TRBV7-7; CDR3 protein: ASSLDIVGELF
J gene: TRBJ1-5; clone size: NA; V gene: TRBV7-9; CDR3 protein: ASSKEGTVNQPQH
J gene: TRBJ2-2; clone size: NA; V gene: TRBV5-6; CDR3 protein: ASSFSPRDTGELF
J gene: TRBJ1-6; clone size: NA; V gene: TRBV6-6; CDR3 protein: ASTRVNSPLH
J gene: TRBJ1-2; clone size: NA; V gene: TRBV5-1; CDR3 protein: ASSEDNSYGYT
J gene: TRBJ1-6; clone size: few; V gene: TRBV18; CDR3 protein: ASSPGAGSPLH